This entry features one T cell receptor beta chain sequence. The sample belongs to a study of shared clonotypes between healthy human individuals. The assay was immunoSEQ multiplex PCR, and TCRdb's table has in-frame clones only and misses some. The data contain fewer than 650,000 clones, 76% of them singletons. The V end lost 1 base, the J end lost 10 bases, and 11 bases lay between the germline ends. CDR3 length: 13 residues. CDR1 SGHNT and CDR2 YENEEA come from the germline V gene. The sequence was collected from a woman in her thirties or forties in good health. Some clones in this sample may be carry-over from other donors' samples. The chain carries TRBV11-3 and TRBJ2-1; TRBD1 might be the D (5 bases). The sample consisted of PBMCs. CDR3: CASSLGRVSEQFF. The CDR3 region has the DNA TGTGCCAGCAGCTTAGGCAGGGTAAGCGAGCAGTTCTTC.